This T cell receptor beta chain was identified in a study of radiation and T cells in renal cell carcinoma. Study context: Nephrectomy followed 15 Gy stereotactic body radiation by 4 weeks.

TCRdb's table, derived via immunoSEQ multiplex PCR, lists solely in-frame clones and lacks some. The sample carries approximately 140,000 clones, roughly 85% recorded once. The CDR3 spans 14 residues. The V end lost 2 bases, the J end lost 4 bases, and 11 bases lay between the germline ends. From germline, CDR1 is SNHLY and CDR2 FYNNEI. Specified time point: baseline pretreatment blood. Treatment here: 15 Gy SBRT to primary tumor, nephrectomy 4 weeks later. The sequence derives from a woman between 50 and 59 years old with renal cell carcinoma. This material consisted of blood, taken from a patient whose treatment included radiotherapy and nephrectomy. The V and J genes are TRBV2 and TRBJ1-2; D is undetermined. CDR3 DNA sequence: TGTGCCAGCAGTGAACTCCGAGAAAGCTATGGCTACACCTTC. Translation gives CASSELRESYGYTF.